The 9 T cell receptor beta chains presented below share a single source sample, sequenced in a study of response to subunit inactivated influenza vaccine. In TCRdb, the RT-PCR reads were re-called with MiXCR into one record per CDR3 protein. The sample contains around 300,000 distinct CDR3 sequences, over 20% of which appear only once. Specimen: PBMCs from blood, collected 21 months after vaccination. These TCRs come from a man between 50 and 75 years old who received an inactivated influenza vaccine.

This clonotype was detected ten times or more. The chain carries TRBV11-2 and TRBJ2-7; 8 bases fit TRBD1. V was clipped by 5 bases and J by 1 base; unmatched bases: 7. Germline V gene data show CDR1 as SGHAT and CDR2 as FQNNGV. The CDR3 runs 15 residues. In nucleotides, the CDR3 is TGTGCCAGCAGCCCGAACAGGGGGTATTCCTACGAGCAGTACTTC. Its protein is CASSPNRGYSYEQYF.

This clonotype has only a few counts. This sequence joins TRBV10-3 and TRBJ1-2; D might be TRBD1 (5 bases). Trimming took off 2 bases at V and 8 bases at J, with 15 bases between the two ends. The CDR3 extends over 14 amino acids. Germline-derived CDR1 and CDR2 are ENHRY and SYGVKD. As DNA, the CDR3 is TGTGCCATCAGTGAGGACAGAGGGACTGGGGGCTACACCTTC. This encodes CAISEDRGTGGYTF.

The sample holds many counts of this clonotype. The chain is built from TRBV11-3 and TRBJ1-3; TRBD1 matches 10 bases. This CDR3 has 20 residues. Looked up from germline, CDR1 is SGHNT and CDR2 is YENEEA. Trimming removed 4 bases from V and 0 bases from J; junction bases left unmatched: 15. The CDR3: CASSYPGQGPRRSSGNTIYF. DNA of the CDR3: TGTGCCAGCAGCTACCCGGGACAGGGGCCGAGAAGAAGCTCTGGAAACACCATATATTTT.

The V and J genes are TRBV5-4 and TRBJ2-7; D possibly uses TRBD1 or TRBD2 (5 bases each). Per germline, CDR1 SGHNT and CDR2 YYREEE (reference sequence). This CDR3 contains 15 residues. The V end lost 0 bases, the J end lost 2 bases, and 12 bases lay between the germline ends. The CDR3 sequence is CASSLEWGNPYEQYF. In nucleotides, the CDR3 is TGTGCCAGCAGCTTGGAGTGGGGGAACCCCTACGAGCAGTACTTC.

The chain uses TRBV2 and TRBJ2-5; 8 positions agree with TRBD1. This CDR3 spans 15 amino acids. Germline CDR1 SNHLY, CDR2 FYNNEI. The V gene end was trimmed by 3 bases and the J gene end by 5 bases; junction bases not matched to a gene: 8. CDR3 loop: CASSDRAGGWETQYF. CDR3 in DNA: TGTGCCAGCAGTGATCGGGCAGGGGGCTGGGAGACCCAGTACTTC. Based on the CDR3 plus reference TRBV2 and TRBJ2-5, the full variable domain is EPEVTQTPSHQVTQMGQEVILRCVPISNHLYFYWYRQILGQKVEFLVSFYNNEISEKSEIFDDQFSVERPDGSNFTLKIRSTKLEDSAMYFCASSDRAGGWETQYFGPGTRLLVL.

This clonotype was detected ten times or more. The chain recombines TRBV7-9 with TRBJ1-2; no clear D. There are 13 residues in the CDR3. V was trimmed by 1 base and J by 1 base, leaving 4 bases between them. Looked up from germline, CDR1 is SEHNR and CDR2 is FQNEAQ (reference sequence). The CDR3 loop reads CASSLVLNYGYTF. The CDR3 region has the DNA TGTGCCAGCAGCTTAGTTCTTAACTATGGCTACACCTTC.

This clonotype was counted between two and nine times. The genes are TRBV7-8 and TRBJ1-2; 8 positions agree with TRBD1. The CDR3 is made up of 13 amino acids. Unmatched junction bases numbered 7, after V lost 5 bases and J lost 8 bases. Per germline, CDR1 SGHVS and CDR2 FQNEAQ. The CDR3 here is CASSPGTGKGYTF. The CDR3, as DNA: TGTGCCAGCAGCCCCGGGACAGGAAAAGGCTACACCTTC. Full variable domain (remainder filled in from reference TRBV7-8 and TRBJ1-2): GAGVSQSPRYKVAKRGQDVALRCDPISGHVSLFWYQQALGQGPEFLTYFQNEAQLDKSGLPSDRFFAERPEGSVSTLKIQRTQQEDSAVYLCASSPGTGKGYTFGSGTRLTVV.

This clonotype was observed a handful of times. V gene TRBV9 combines with J gene TRBJ2-7, with 10 bases fitting TRBD2. This CDR3 is 13 amino acids long. Germline V lookup: CDR1 SGDLS, CDR2 YYNGEE. Losses at the gene ends were 4 bases for V and 5 bases for J; bases not matched to a gene: 3. Written as DNA, the CDR3 is TGTGCCAGCAGCCAGGGACTAGCGAACGAGCAGTACTTC. Translated: CASSQGLANEQYF.

This clonotype was counted only a few times. The chain uses TRBV28 and TRBJ2-7, with TRBD1 identical over 8 bases. The junction had 9 bases not matched to a gene; V was cut back by 10 bases and J by 7 bases. Germline values: CDR1 MDHEN, CDR2 SYDVKM. CDR3 length: 12 amino acids. The CDR3 spells CATDRGEREQYF. As DNA, the CDR3 is TGTGCCACCGACAGGGGAGAAAGGGAGCAGTACTTC.